This TCR beta chain was sequenced in a study of quantifying T cell responses using KT2 cells (dated by TCRdb to 2017 to 2019). The study in broad terms: RNA was DNase-treated and reverse transcribed with TCR alpha and beta constant-region primers, mostly using SuperScript III. PCR2 was run as a SYBR Green qPCR and stopped at a predetermined fluorescence threshold to avoid over-amplification. The efficiency of the T4 ligation step under optimum conditions was estimated to be greater than 9%. What the work shows at the level of the full study, not this receptor alone: KT2 sequences were detected down to the lowest spike-in tested, about one KT2 cell per 100,000 PBMC. No side-by-side comparison between this pipeline and other TCR sequencing techniques was included in the study. Over several orders of magnitude, the number of KT2 alpha and beta sequences rose linearly with the number of KT2 cells put in. Detection of KT2 sequences showed saturation at very high KT2 spike-in numbers.

To test the sensitivity and accuracy of the pipeline, known numbers of KT2, a T cell clone whose TCR had already been sequenced, were spiked into unfractionated PBMC. A range of KT2-to-PBMC ratios was generated by mixing KT2 cells with a fixed number of PBMC. This clonotype was observed at least ten times. This receptor's antigen is unknown. Qualities for individual bases were not recorded, and no much larger clone is one base off. V trim: 6 bases; J trim: 4 bases; unmatched bases: 11. From its cysteine to its phenylalanine, the CDR3 spans 16 amino acids. Here the CDR3 DNA is all that survives: 48 bases in frame from base 1. In the germline V gene (reference sequence), CDR1 corresponds to MNHNY and CDR2 to SVGAGI. Library creation used UMI-ligation and nested PCR. A single-stranded oligonucleotide bearing the Illumina SP2 sequence and a UMI was ligated to the 3' end of the cDNA with T4 RNA ligase 1. PCR1 consisted of three to four cycles (98 degrees C 15 s, 69 degrees C 30 s, 72 degrees C 40 s), and for the beta primer an equimolar mix of RC1.1 and RC1.2 was used to cover TRBC1 and TRBC2. Starting at PCR2, TCR alpha and beta chains were handled separately, and sample indices and Illumina adaptors were added. The UMI comprised 12 random nucleotides, as two hexamers separated by a spacer, placed after an 8-base spacer. Libraries were sequenced on an Illumina MiSeq using v2 2x251 paired-end chemistry, with under 15 samples typically included per run. To boost diversity, each sequencing library was supplemented with PhiX DNA at roughly 4.5-7.5%. As for the authors' bioinformatics: bcl2fastq converted raw reads to FASTQ, and Demultiplexor demultiplexed the reads by dual indices. Decombinator assigned V and J genes by tag matching, allowing a single base-pair mismatch. UMIs were used by Collapsinator to correct both sequencing errors and frequency errors caused by PCR heterogeneity. CDR3Translator converted Decombinator identifiers into nucleotide sequence, translated that sequence into amino acids, and extracted CDR3 based on C- and N-terminal motifs. Each distinct KT2 TCR was counted as one cluster of KT2 sequences that shared a single unique molecular identifier. Using fastp trimming at Q25 and MiXCR clonotype assembly, TCRdb reanalyzed the public sequencing data and kept in-frame beta chains. Records with the same CDR3 protein are collapsed into one entry carrying the most frequent genes and DNA. TCRdb, not the authors, supplied the V and J calls. The sample table holds 40,000 to 55,000 distinct CDR3 sequences, of which 11% were seen once. About 9.4% of the sample goes to the ten largest clones.

The V and J segments used are TRBV6-6 and TRBJ2-2; TRBD2 fits 7 bases in the junction. The TCR sequence derives from a human donor. The sample comprised PBMCs spiked with cells of the T cell clone KT2. The DNA reads as follows: TGTGCCAGCAGCCAACTAGCGATAAAGAGCACCGGGGAGCTGTTTTTT. Translation gives CASSQLAIKSTGELFF.